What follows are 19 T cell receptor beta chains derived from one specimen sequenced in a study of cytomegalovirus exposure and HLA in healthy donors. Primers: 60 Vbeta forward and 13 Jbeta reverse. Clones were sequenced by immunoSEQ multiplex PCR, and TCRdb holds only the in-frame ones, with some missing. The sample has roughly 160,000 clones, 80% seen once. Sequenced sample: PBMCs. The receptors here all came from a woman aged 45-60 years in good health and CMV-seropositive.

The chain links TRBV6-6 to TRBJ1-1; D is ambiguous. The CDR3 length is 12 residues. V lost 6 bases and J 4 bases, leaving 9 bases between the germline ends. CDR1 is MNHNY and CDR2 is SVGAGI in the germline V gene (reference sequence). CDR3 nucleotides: TGTGCCAGCAGCCCGCCCGGCACTGAAGCTTTCTTT. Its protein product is CASSPPGTEAFF.

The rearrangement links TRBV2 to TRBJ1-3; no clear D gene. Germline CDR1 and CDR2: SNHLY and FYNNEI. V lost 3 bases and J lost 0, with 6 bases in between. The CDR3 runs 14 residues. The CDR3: CASSERGSGNTIYF. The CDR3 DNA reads TGTGCCAGCAGTGAGCGGGGCTCTGGAAACACCATATATTTT.

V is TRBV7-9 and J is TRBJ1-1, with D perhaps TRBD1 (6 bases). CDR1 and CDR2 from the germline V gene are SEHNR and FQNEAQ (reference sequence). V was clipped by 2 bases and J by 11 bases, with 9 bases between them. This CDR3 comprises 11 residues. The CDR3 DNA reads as TGTGCCAGCAGCTTAAATCAGGGGGCTTTCTTT. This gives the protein CASSLNQGAFF. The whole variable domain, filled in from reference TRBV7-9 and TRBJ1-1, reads DTGVSQNPRHKITKRGQNVTFRCDPISEHNRLYWYRQTLGQGPEFLTYFQNEAQLEKSRLLSDRFSAERPKGSFSTLEIQRTEQGDSAMYLCASSLNQGAFFGQGTRLTVV.

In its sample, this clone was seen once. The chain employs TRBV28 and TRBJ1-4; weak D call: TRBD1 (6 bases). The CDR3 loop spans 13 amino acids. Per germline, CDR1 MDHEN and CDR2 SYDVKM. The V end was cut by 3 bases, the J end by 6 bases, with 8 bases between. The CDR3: CASSLRTDEKLFF. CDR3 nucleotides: TGTGCCAGCAGTTTGAGGACAGATGAAAAACTGTTTTTT.

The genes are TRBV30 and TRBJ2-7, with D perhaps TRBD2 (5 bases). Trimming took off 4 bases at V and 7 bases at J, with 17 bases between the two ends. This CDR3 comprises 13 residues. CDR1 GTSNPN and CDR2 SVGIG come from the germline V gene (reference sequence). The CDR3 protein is CAWKDRTRGEQYF. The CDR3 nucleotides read TGTGCCTGGAAGGACCGTACCCGGGGAGAGCAGTACTTC.

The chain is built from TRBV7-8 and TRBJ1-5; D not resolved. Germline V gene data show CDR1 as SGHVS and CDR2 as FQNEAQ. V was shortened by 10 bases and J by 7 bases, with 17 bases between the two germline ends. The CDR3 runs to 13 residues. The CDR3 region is CATSPGGMQPQHF. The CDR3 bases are TGTGCCACATCACCGGGAGGGATGCAGCCCCAGCATTTT.

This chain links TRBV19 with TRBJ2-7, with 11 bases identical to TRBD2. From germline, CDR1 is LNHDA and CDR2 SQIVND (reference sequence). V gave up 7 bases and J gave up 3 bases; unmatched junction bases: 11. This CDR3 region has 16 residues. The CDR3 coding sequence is TGTGCCAGTACCCCAGGGGGGGGGACTAGCGGCTACGAGCAGTACTTC. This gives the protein CASTPGGGTSGYEQYF.

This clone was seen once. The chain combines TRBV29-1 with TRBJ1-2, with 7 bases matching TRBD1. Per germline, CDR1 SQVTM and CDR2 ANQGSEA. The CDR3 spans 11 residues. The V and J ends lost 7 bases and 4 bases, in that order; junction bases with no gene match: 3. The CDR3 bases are TGCAGCGCCCGGGACAGCTATGGCTACACCTTC. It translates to CSARDSYGYTF. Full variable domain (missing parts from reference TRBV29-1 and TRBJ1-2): SAVISQKPSRDICQRGTSLTIQCQVDSQVTMMFWYRQQPGQSLTLIATANQGSEATYESGFVIDKFPISRPNLTFSTLTVSNMSPEDSSIYLCSARDSYGYTFGSGTRLTVV.

CDR3 coding DNA: TGCGCCAGCAGCCAGGCAGCGACAGGACTCTCCTACGAGCAGTACTTC. Translation gives CASSQAATGLSYEQYF. This chain links TRBV4-3 with TRBJ2-7; maybe TRBD1 (6 bases). Trimming shortened V by 3 bases and J by 0 bases, and 15 bases separated the two germline ends. The CDR3 loop spans 16 amino acids. CDR1 LGHNA and CDR2 YSLEER come from the germline V gene.

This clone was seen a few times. The CDR3 here is CASRVPGNSPLHF. CDR3 bases: TGTGCCAGTAGAGTCCCAGGAAATTCACCCCTCCACTTT. The J gene is TRBJ1-6, the V gene TRBV19; no definite D call. The germline CDR1 and CDR2 sequences are LNHDA and SQIVND (reference sequence). Between the trimmed V and J ends, which lost 6 bases and 7 bases, there was a span of 10 bases. There are 13 residues in the CDR3.

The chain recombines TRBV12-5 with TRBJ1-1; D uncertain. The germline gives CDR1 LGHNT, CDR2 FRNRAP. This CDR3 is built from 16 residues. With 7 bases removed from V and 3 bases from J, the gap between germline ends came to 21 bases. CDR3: CASAREFGAGYTEAFF. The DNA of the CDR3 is TGTGCTAGTGCCCGGGAATTTGGTGCGGGCTACACTGAAGCTTTCTTT. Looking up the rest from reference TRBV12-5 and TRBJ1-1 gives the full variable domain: DARVTQTPRHKVTEMGQEVTMRCQPILGHNTVFWYRQTMMQGLELLAYFRNRAPLDDSGMPKDRFSAEMPDATLATLKIQPSEPRDSAVYFCASAREFGAGYTEAFFGQGTRLTVV.

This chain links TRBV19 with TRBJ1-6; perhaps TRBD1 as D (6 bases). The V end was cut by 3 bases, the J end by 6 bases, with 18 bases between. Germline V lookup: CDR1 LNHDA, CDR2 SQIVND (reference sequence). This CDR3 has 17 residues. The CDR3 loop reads CASSIIGQRAINSPLHF. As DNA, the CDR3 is TGTGCCAGTAGTATCATCGGACAGAGGGCGATTAATTCACCCCTCCACTTT. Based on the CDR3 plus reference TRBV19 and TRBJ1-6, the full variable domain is DGGITQSPKYLFRKEGQNVTLSCEQNLNHDAMYWYRQDPGQGLRLIYYSQIVNDFQKGDIAEGYSVSREKKESFPLTVTSAQKNPTAFYLCASSIIGQRAINSPLHFGNGTRLTVT.

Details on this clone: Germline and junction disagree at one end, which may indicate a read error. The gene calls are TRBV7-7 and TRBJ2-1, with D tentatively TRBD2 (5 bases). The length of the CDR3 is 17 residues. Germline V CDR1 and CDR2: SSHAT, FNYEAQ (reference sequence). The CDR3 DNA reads TGTGCTAGCAGCTTAGCCCCCCCCAGGACGGGGTACAATGAGCAGTTCTTC. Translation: CASSLAPPRTGYNEQFF. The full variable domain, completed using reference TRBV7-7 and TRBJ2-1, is GAGVSQSPRYKVTKRGQDVTLRCDPISSHATLYWYQQALGQGPEFLTYFNYEAQPDKSGLPSDRFSAERPEGSISTLTIQRTEQRDSAMYRCASSLAPPRTGYNEQFFGPGTRLTVL.

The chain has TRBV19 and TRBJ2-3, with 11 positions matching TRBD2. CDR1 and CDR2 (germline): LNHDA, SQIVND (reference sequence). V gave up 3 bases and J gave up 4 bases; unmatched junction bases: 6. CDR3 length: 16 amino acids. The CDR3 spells CASSILAGGRADTQYF. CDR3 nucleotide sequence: TGTGCCAGTAGTATTCTAGCGGGGGGTAGGGCAGATACGCAGTATTTT.

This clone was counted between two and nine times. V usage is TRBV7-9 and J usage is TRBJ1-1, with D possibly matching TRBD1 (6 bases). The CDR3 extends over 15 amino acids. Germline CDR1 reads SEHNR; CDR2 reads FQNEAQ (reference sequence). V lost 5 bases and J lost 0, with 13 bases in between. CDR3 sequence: CASSPGDYMNTEAFF. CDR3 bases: TGTGCCAGCAGCCCAGGGGATTATATGAACACTGAAGCTTTCTTT.

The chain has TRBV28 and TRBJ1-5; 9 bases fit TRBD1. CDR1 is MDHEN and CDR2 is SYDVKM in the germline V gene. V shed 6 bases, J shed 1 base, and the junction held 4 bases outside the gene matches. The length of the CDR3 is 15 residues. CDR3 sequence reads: CASSQQGASNQPQHF. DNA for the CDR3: TGTGCCAGCAGCCAACAGGGGGCAAGCAATCAGCCCCAGCATTTT. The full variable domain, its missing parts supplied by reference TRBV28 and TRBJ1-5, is DVKVTQSSRYLVKRTGEKVFLECVQDMDHENMFWYRQDPGLGLRLIYFSYDVKMKEKGDIPEGYSVSREKKERFSLILESASTNQTSMYLCASSQQGASNQPQHFGDGTRLSIL.

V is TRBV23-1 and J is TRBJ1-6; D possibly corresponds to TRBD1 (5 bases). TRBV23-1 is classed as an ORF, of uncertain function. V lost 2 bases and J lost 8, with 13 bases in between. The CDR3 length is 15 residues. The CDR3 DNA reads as TGCGCCAGCAGTCAAGGGCAGGGTACGGATTCACCCCTCCACTTT. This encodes CASSQGQGTDSPLHF.

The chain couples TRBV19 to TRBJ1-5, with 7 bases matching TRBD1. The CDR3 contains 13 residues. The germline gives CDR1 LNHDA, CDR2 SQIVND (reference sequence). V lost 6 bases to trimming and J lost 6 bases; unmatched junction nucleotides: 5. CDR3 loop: CASSGTASQPQHF. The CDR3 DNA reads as TGTGCCAGTAGCGGGACAGCCTCTCAGCCCCAGCATTTT.

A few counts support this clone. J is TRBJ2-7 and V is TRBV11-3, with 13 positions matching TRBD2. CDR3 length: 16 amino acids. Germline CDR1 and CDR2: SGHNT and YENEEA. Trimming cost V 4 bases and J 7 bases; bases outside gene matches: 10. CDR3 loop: CASSSRLAGGLGEQYF. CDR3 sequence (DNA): TGTGCCAGCAGCTCCCGACTAGCGGGAGGATTGGGAGAGCAGTACTTC.